The rows below give T cell receptor beta chains drawn from one sample of a study of OX40 agonist ivuxolimab in advanced cancers. Produced via immunoSEQ multiplex PCR; TCRdb's table is partial and in-frame only. Of 70,000 to 90,000 clones in the sample, 70% to 90% were seen once. Source: CD4+ or CD8+ T cells sorted from blood, taken in a trial of the OX40 agonist ivuxolimab. The receptors shown here come from an adult with an advanced solid tumor such as melanoma, head and neck, liver or kidney cancer. Both conserved end residues are part of each CDR3. A D gene is named only where the DNA matches it firmly. Only part of the rows carry a size: once, few, many, or a class if the clone is expanded.

size: -; V: TRBV9; D: TRBD2; J: TRBJ2-3; CDR3: CASSVDGTSGALGSADTQYF
size: -; V: TRBV29-1; D: TRBD2; J: TRBJ2-7; CDR3: CSGATSSVNEQYF
size: -; V: TRBV4-2; D: TRBD2; J: TRBJ2-5; CDR3: CASSQASGSPQETQYF
size: -; V: TRBV11-2; D: TRBD1; J: -; CDR3: CASSLDFETGGYYEQYF
size: -; V: TRBV14; D: -; J: TRBJ2-5; CDR3: CASSRTGTRGTQYF
size: -; V: TRBV29-1; D: -; J: TRBJ2-5; CDR3: CSVEDPPGAQETQYF
size: -; V: TRBV11-2; D: TRBD2; J: TRBJ2-2; CDR3: CASSLEGLALNTGELFF
size: -; V: TRBV7-7; D: TRBD1; J: TRBJ2-2; CDR3: CASSPRGQGDTGELFF
size: -; V: TRBV25-1; D: TRBD1; J: TRBJ1-1; CDR3: CASSSYRGQGMNTEAFF
size: once; V: TRBV7-9; D: -; J: TRBJ2-7; CDR3: CASSLAVNEQYF
size: -; V: TRBV15; D: TRBD1; J: TRBJ2-4; CDR3: CATSRDAGGSSNIQYF
size: -; V: TRBV30; D: -; J: TRBJ1-4; CDR3: CAWSARAGEKLFF
size: -; V: TRBV4-1; D: TRBD1; J: TRBJ2-2; CDR3: CASSLPLTRDRGRFGELFF
size: -; V: TRBV15; D: TRBD2; J: TRBJ2-1; CDR3: CATSRLAGGPNEQFF
size: -; V: TRBV5-1; D: TRBD2; J: TRBJ2-7; CDR3: CASSALAGSYEQYF